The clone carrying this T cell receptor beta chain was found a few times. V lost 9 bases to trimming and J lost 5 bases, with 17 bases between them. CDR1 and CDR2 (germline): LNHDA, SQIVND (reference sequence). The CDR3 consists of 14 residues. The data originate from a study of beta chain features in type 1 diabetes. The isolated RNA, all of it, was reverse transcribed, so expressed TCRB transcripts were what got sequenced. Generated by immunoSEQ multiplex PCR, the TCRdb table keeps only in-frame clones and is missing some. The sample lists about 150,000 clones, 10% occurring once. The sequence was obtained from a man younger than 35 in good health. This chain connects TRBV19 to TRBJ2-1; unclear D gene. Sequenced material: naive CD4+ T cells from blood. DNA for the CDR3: TGTGCCAGCAGGAAGAGTTCGACCGACAATGAGCAGTTCTTC. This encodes CASRKSSTDNEQFF. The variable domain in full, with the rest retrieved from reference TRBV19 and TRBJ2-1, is DGGITQSPKYLFRKEGQNVTLSCEQNLNHDAMYWYRQDPGQGLRLIYYSQIVNDFQKGDIAEGYSVSREKKESFPLTVTSAQKNPTAFYLCASRKSSTDNEQFFGPGTRLTVL.